The clone carrying this T cell receptor (beta chain) was counted ten times or more. Antigen unknown. The source of the sample is a study of liver allograft versus peripheral blood T cells. On the study more broadly: Transplanted-liver and recipient peripheral blood T cell receptor repertoires were compared. Overall study results and limits: Intragraft T cell receptor repertoires of liver allografts were reportedly distinct from those in peripheral blood.

TCRdb fed the reads into MiXCR, producing one record per CDR3 protein. The sample holds about 5,600 distinct CDR3 sequences, 14% seen once. J gave up 10 bases and V 6 bases, and 10 bases lay outside the gene matches. The CDR3 runs 15 residues. This clonotype was obtained from a human patient who had a liver transplant. Among the T cells, some may be from the graft donor. V is TRBV12-3 or TRBV12-4 and J is TRBJ1-6; 9 bases align to TRBD1. CDR3: CASRYQQGAGSPLHF. CDR3 bases: TGTGCCAGCAGATACCAACAGGGGGCAGGCTCACCCCTCCACTTT.